This TCR beta chain was recorded in a study of T cells after yellow fever vaccination. Study as a whole: Libraries from low-cell-number fractions were prepared with the SMART-Seq v4 Ultra Low Input RNA kit.

Worth noting for this clonotype: The antigen is not known.

Findings and caveats of the study: The CD4 and CD8 compartments had a small share of their clonotypes in common.

It was through 5'RACE template switching that TCR cDNA was made, with a universal primer site and UMIs added. TCRdb passed the 5' RACE reads through MiXCR, listing each CDR3 protein once. The table records 300,000 to 400,000 distinct CDR3 sequences, roughly 8.7% of them present only once. Germline V gene lookup returns CDR1 DFQATT and CDR2 SNEGSKA (reference sequence). V was trimmed by 6 bases and J by 6 bases, leaving 18 bases between them. The CDR3 is 13 residues long. This specimen was PBMCs, taken on the day of the first yellow fever vaccination. The chain has TRBV20-1 and TRBJ2-7, with a tentative D call TRBD1 (5 bases). This clonotype was obtained from a man aged 18 to 29 who received the YFV17D yellow fever vaccine. CDR3 DNA sequence: TGCAGTGCCACAGGAACTTCGGTTAGCGAGCAGTACTTC. Its translation is CSATGTSVSEQYF.